Listed here are 21 T cell receptor beta chains from one sample, sequenced in a study of graft-versus-host responses after intestinal transplantation. Here immunoSEQ multiplex PCR was the method, and the copy in TCRdb shows in-frame clones only, minus some. The sample lists tens of thousands of clones, around 83% occurring once. No cognate antigen is known for these TCRs. The sequencing here drew on unstimulated CD8+ T cells sorted from spleen or lymph node cells, taken before intestinal transplant. These receptors were collected from a human donor who received an intestinal transplant.

The chain couples TRBV5-5 to TRBJ2-5; no firm D call. V was shortened by 6 bases and J by 5 bases, with 20 bases between the two germline ends. This CDR3 is built from 15 residues. Germline CDR1 is SGHKS and CDR2 is YYEKEE (reference sequence). The CDR3 reads CASNSFLDREETQYF. The CDR3 DNA sequence: TGTGCCAGCAACAGCTTCCTGGACCGAGAGGAGACCCAGTACTTC.

This clone was seen more than once but under ten times. The genes are TRBV2 and TRBJ1-3; maybe TRBD1 (5 bases). The CDR3 is 16 amino acids. Trimming removed 3 bases from V and 0 bases from J, with 12 bases in between. Germline V gene data show CDR1 as SNHLY and CDR2 as FYNNEI. The chain's CDR3 is CASSEITGSSGNTIYF. The CDR3 DNA follows: TGTGCCAGCAGTGAGATAACAGGTAGCTCTGGAAACACCATATATTTT. The whole variable domain, remainder taken from reference TRBV2 and TRBJ1-3, is EPEVTQTPSHQVTQMGQEVILRCVPISNHLYFYWYRQILGQKVEFLVSFYNNEISEKSEIFDDQFSVERPDGSNFTLKIRSTKLEDSAMYFCASSEITGSSGNTIYFGEGSWLTVV.

The V gene is TRBV7-2, the J gene TRBJ2-3; 9 bases line up with TRBD2. The V and J ends lost 3 bases and 1 base, in that order; junction bases with no gene match: 8. Germline V CDR1 and CDR2: SGHTA, FQGNSA. The CDR3 extends over 17 amino acids. The CDR3 region is CASSFFHRTSGTDTQYF. For the CDR3, the DNA is TGTGCCAGCAGCTTCTTCCATCGGACTAGCGGCACAGATACGCAGTATTTT.

The gene calls are TRBV12-5 and TRBJ2-3; 11 bases line up with TRBD1. Trimming cost V 2 bases and J 5 bases; bases outside gene matches: 9. CDR3 length: 17 amino acids. Germline CDR1 reads LGHNT; CDR2 reads FRNRAP. The CDR3 protein is CASGLPRTGGAGDTQYF. The CDR3, as DNA: TGTGCTAGTGGTTTGCCCAGGACAGGGGGCGCGGGAGATACGCAGTATTTT.

This clone appeared once. The chain uses TRBV11-1 and TRBJ2-7; D gene ambiguous. CDR1 is SGHAT and CDR2 is FQDESV in the germline V gene (reference sequence). The V and J ends lost 4 bases and 0 bases respectively, with 7 bases between them. The CDR3 length is 13 residues. The CDR3 region has the DNA TGTGCCAGCAGCTCTGACTTCTCCTACGAGCAGTACTTC. Translation gives CASSSDFSYEQYF.

The chain uses TRBV5-6 and TRBJ2-5; 14 nucleotides line up with TRBD2. The CDR3 covers 16 residues. CDR1 is SGHDT and CDR2 is YYEEEE in the germline V gene. Unmatched junction bases numbered 4, after V lost 5 bases and J lost 1 base. The CDR3 is CASRTSGGGPQETQYF. The CDR3 nucleotides read TGTGCCAGCAGGACTAGCGGGGGGGGACCCCAAGAGACCCAGTACTTC.

The chain is built from TRBV6-6 and TRBJ2-5; tentatively, D is TRBD1 or TRBD2 (5 bases each). V lost 2 bases and J lost 1, with 5 bases in between. Germline CDR1 MNHNY, CDR2 SVGAGI (reference sequence). CDR3 size: 13 residues. Here the CDR3 reads CASSYGGQETQYF. As DNA, the CDR3 is TGTGCCAGCAGTTACGGGGGCCAAGAGACCCAGTACTTC.

The V call is TRBV19, the J call TRBJ2-7; D unclear. Trimming stripped 3 bases from V and 3 bases from J, with 6 bases between. This CDR3 is 12 amino acids long. Germline assignment: CDR1 LNHDA and CDR2 SQIVND (reference sequence). The DNA of the CDR3 is TGTGCCAGTAGTATGGTGGGCTACGAGCAGTACTTC. It codes for CASSMVGYEQYF.

V is TRBV15 and J is TRBJ2-5; D remains ambiguous. Germline CDR1 reads LNHNV; CDR2 reads YYDKDF (reference sequence). The CDR3 sequence is 16 residues long. V was clipped by 1 base and J by 4 bases, with 16 bases between them. CDR3 loop: CATSRVFAEGRETQYF. The CDR3 DNA reads as TGTGCCACCAGCAGAGTTTTCGCGGAAGGGCGAGAGACCCAGTACTTC.

The rearrangement joins TRBV4-1 to TRBJ2-5; D is undetermined. Trimming pared 1 base from V and 1 base from J, leaving 10 bases between. The germline gives CDR1 MGHRA, CDR2 YSYEKL. The CDR3 is 15 amino acids. The CDR3 nucleotides are TGCGCCAGCAGCCAAGTAGTTTGGGTCCAAGAGACCCAGTACTTC. Amino acid sequence: CASSQVVWVQETQYF.

Remarks on this clone: Its ends do not fully match the called genes, so a read error is possible. The chain links TRBV7-7 to TRBJ2-7; 7 nucleotides align to TRBD2. The CDR3 runs 14 residues. In germline, CDR1 is SSHAT, CDR2 FNYEAQ (reference sequence). Here the CDR3 reads CASSLAGRSYEQYF. Here the CDR3 DNA reads TGTGCTAGCAGCTTAGCGGGCAGGTCCTACGAGCAGTACTTC.

The chain couples TRBV9 to TRBJ2-2; TRBD2 agrees at 8 bases. This CDR3 is built from 17 residues. Germline lookup yields CDR1 SGDLS and CDR2 YYNGEE. With V trimmed by 7 bases and J by 3 bases, 14 bases remained unmatched. The chain's CDR3 is CASGGSLAEGDTGELFF. CDR3 sequence (DNA): TGTGCCAGCGGGGGATCACTAGCGGAGGGAGACACCGGGGAGCTGTTTTTT.

The chain is built from TRBV7-3 and TRBJ2-1; TRBD1 matches 10 bases. This CDR3 region has 15 residues. Germline assignment: CDR1 SGHTA and CDR2 FQGTGA. The junction had 6 bases not matched to a gene; V was cut back by 5 bases and J by 5 bases. The CDR3 nucleotides are TGTGCCAGCAGCAAAGACAGGGGGCCTAACAATGAGCAGTTCTTC. This gives the protein CASSKDRGPNNEQFF.

This chain connects TRBV7-6 to TRBJ2-5, with TRBD2 matching 12 bases. There are 16 residues in the CDR3. The V and J ends lost 5 bases and 4 bases, in that order; junction bases with no gene match: 8. Germline-derived CDR1 and CDR2 are SGHVS and FNYEAQ. The chain's CDR3 is CASSPLAGGPRETQYF. The DNA of the CDR3 is TGTGCCAGCAGCCCTCTAGCGGGGGGGCCGAGAGAGACCCAGTACTTC.

The V call is TRBV27, the J call TRBJ2-7, with 11 bases identical to TRBD1. Germline trimming cut 8 bases from V and 3 bases from J; bases unmatched to any gene: 6. Germline CDR1 MNHEY, CDR2 SMNVEV (reference sequence). The CDR3 covers 14 residues. The CDR3 DNA sequence: TGTGCCAGCGCAGCCGGGACAGGGGGCTACGAGCAGTACTTC. Amino acid sequence: CASAAGTGGYEQYF.

The chain employs TRBV2 and TRBJ1-5; no clear D. Trimming removed 8 bases from V and 4 bases from J, with 9 bases in between. The CDR3 consists of 12 residues. The germline V gene encodes CDR1 SNHLY and CDR2 FYNNEI. The CDR3 DNA follows: TGTGCCAGCCGTGCGGAAAATCAGCCCCAGCATTTT. Its translation is CASRAENQPQHF.

This clone showed up just a few times. The V gene is TRBV5-6, the J gene TRBJ1-1, with D perhaps matching TRBD1 (6 bases). Per germline, CDR1 SGHDT and CDR2 YYEEEE. With 0 bases removed from V and 6 bases from J, the gap between germline ends came to 9 bases. The CDR3 length is 13 residues. The CDR3 DNA reads as TGTGCCAGCAGCTTGGGAGGGGGTGCTGAAGCTTTCTTT. Translation: CASSLGGGAEAFF.

The V call is TRBV27, the J call TRBJ1-1; D is undetermined. CDR1 and CDR2 from the germline V gene are MNHEY and SMNVEV (reference sequence). The CDR3 totals 15 residues. V gave up 5 bases and J gave up 0 bases, with 13 bases separating them. This CDR3 is CASSVDYPMNTEAFF. The CDR3 nucleotides read TGTGCCAGCAGTGTGGACTACCCCATGAACACTGAAGCTTTCTTT.

The rearrangement uses TRBV5-6 and TRBJ2-7; weak D call: TRBD2 (5 bases). Germline V gives CDR1 SGHDT, CDR2 YYEEEE. The V and J ends lost 4 bases and 1 base respectively, with 12 bases between them. CDR3 size: 14 residues. The CDR3 here is CASSRGLISYEQYF. DNA for the CDR3: TGTGCCAGCAGCCGGGGTCTAATTTCCTACGAGCAGTACTTC.

Written as DNA, the CDR3 is TGTGCCAGCAGTACCCGCGACGGGTTCTCCTACAATGAGCAGTTCTTC. Translated, it gives CASSTRDGFSYNEQFF. The J gene is TRBJ2-1, the V gene TRBV27; D uncertain. Germline CDR1 reads MNHEY; CDR2 reads SMNVEV (reference sequence). V lost 5 bases, J lost 0 bases, and 14 bases lay in between. There are 16 residues in the CDR3.

The rearrangement uses TRBV6-5 and TRBJ2-7; 7 bases are shared with TRBD2. Looked up from germline, CDR1 is MNHEY and CDR2 is SVGAGI. The junction had 5 bases not matched to a gene; V was cut back by 2 bases and J by 4 bases. The CDR3 has 14 residues. CDR3 in DNA: TGTGCCAGCAGTTACGGGGCGGGAGTATACGAGCAGTACTTC. Amino acids: CASSYGAGVYEQYF.